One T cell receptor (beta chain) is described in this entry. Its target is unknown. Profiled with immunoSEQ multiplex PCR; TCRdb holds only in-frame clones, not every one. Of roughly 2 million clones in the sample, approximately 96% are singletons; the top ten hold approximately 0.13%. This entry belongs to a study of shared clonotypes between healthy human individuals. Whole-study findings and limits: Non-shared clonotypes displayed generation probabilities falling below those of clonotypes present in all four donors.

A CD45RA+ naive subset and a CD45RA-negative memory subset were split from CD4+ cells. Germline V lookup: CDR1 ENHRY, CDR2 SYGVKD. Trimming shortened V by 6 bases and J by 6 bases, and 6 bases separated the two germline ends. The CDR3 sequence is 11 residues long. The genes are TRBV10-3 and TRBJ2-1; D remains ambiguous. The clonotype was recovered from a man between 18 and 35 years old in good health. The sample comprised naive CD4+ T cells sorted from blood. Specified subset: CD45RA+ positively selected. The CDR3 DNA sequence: TGTGCCATCAGGGCGGTCAATGAGCAGTTCTTC. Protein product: CAIRAVNEQFF.